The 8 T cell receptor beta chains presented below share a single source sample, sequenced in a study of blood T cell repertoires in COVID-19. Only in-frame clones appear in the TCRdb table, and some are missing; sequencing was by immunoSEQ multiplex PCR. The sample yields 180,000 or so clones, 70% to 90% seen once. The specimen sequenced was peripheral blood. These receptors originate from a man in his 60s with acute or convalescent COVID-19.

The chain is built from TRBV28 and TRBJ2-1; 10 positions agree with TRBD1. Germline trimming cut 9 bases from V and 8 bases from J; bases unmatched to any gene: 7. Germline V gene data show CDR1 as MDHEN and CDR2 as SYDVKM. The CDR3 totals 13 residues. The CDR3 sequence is CASRTGGADEQFF. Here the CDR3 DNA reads TGTGCCAGTAGGACAGGGGGAGCGGATGAGCAGTTCTTC.

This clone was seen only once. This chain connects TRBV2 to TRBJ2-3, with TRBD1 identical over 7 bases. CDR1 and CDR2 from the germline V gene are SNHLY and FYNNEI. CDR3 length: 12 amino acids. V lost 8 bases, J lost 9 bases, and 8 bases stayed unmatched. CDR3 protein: CASGVQGRTQYF. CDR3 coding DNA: TGTGCCAGCGGAGTACAGGGGCGAACGCAGTATTTT.

The CDR3 spells CASSLQPEGTGELFF. The CDR3 DNA is TGTGCCAGCAGCTTGCAGCCCGAGGGCACCGGGGAGCTGTTTTTT. The V call is TRBV11-2, the J call TRBJ2-2; D possibly corresponds to TRBD2 (5 bases). There are 15 residues in the CDR3. Per germline, CDR1 SGHAT and CDR2 FQNNGV. Trimming shortened V by 3 bases and J by 4 bases, and 12 bases separated the two germline ends.

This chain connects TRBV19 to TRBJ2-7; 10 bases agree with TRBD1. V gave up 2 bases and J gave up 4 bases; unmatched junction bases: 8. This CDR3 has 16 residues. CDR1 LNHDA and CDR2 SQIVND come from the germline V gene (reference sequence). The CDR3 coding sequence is TGTGCCAGTAGTATAAGAGCCGGGACAGGGGATTACGAGCAGTACTTC. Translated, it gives CASSIRAGTGDYEQYF. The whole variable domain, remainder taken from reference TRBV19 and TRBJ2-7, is DGGITQSPKYLFRKEGQNVTLSCEQNLNHDAMYWYRQDPGQGLRLIYYSQIVNDFQKGDIAEGYSVSREKKESFPLTVTSAQKNPTAFYLCASSIRAGTGDYEQYFGPGTRLTVT.

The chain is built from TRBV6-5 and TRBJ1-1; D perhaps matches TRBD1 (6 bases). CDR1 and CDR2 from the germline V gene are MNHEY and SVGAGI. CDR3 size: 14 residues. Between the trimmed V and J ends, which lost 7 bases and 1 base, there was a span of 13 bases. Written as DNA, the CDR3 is TGTGCCAGCATCCTAGGGGGAGCGAACACTGAAGCTTTCTTT. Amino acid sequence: CASILGGANTEAFF.

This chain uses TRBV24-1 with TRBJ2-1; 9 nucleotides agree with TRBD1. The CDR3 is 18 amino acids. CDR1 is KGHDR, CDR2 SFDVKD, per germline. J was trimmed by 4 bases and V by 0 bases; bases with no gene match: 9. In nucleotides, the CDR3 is TGTGCCACCAGTGATTTGCAACTTGGCGGACAGGGGTACAATGAGCAGTTCTTC. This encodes CATSDLQLGGQGYNEQFF.

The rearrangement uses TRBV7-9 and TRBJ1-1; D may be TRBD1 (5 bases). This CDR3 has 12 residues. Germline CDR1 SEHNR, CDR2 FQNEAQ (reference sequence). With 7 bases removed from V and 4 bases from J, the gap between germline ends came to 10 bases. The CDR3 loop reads CASTIRGTEAFF. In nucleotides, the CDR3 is TGTGCCAGCACCATTAGGGGCACTGAAGCTTTCTTT.

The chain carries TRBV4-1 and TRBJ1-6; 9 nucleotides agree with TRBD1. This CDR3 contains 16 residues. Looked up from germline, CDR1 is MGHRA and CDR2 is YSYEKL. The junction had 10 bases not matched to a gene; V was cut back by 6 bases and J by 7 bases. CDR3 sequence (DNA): TGCGCCAGCAGGCTGTACCGGGACAGGGTAAATTCACCCCTCCACTTT. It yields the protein CASRLYRDRVNSPLHF.